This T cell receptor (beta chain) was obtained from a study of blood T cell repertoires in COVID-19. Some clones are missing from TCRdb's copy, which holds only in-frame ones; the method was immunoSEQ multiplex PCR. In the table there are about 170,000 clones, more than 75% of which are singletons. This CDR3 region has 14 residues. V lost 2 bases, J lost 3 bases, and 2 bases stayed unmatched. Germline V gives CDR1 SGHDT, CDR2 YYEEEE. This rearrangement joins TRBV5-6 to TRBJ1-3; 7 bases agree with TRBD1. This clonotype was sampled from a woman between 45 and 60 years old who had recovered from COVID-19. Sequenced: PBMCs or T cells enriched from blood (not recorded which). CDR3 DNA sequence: TGTGCCAGCAGCTTTGGACAGGTTGGAAACACCATATATTTT. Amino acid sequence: CASSFGQVGNTIYF.